The 22 T cell receptor beta chains in this list originate from one sample, sequenced in a study of OX40 agonist ivuxolimab in advanced cancers. Clones were read by immunoSEQ multiplex PCR, and TCRdb kept only the in-frame ones, dropping some. The sample has approximately 130,000 clones, approximately 90% seen once. The material sequenced was CD4+ or CD8+ T cells sorted from blood, taken in a trial of the OX40 agonist ivuxolimab. These receptors came from an adult with an advanced solid tumor such as melanoma, head and neck, liver or kidney cancer.

This clone was recorded a few times. This chain links TRBV9 with TRBJ1-1; D uncertain. CDR3 length: 13 amino acids. The germline CDR1 and CDR2 sequences are SGDLS and YYNGEE. V was pared by 2 bases and J by 5 bases, with 10 bases between. CDR3 DNA sequence: TGTGCCAGCAGCGTCGAACGGGGTACTGAAGCTTTCTTT. Translation gives CASSVERGTEAFF.

The chain combines TRBV6-5 with TRBJ1-5; 7 bases align to TRBD1. Germline CDR1 MNHEY, CDR2 SVGAGI. The CDR3 extends over 14 amino acids. With 5 bases clipped from V and 9 bases from J, the junction kept 10 bases outside the gene matches. CDR3 bases: TGTGCCAGCAGTACAGGGGTCGGTCGGTGGCCCCAGCATTTT. Translated, it gives CASSTGVGRWPQHF.

The chain carries TRBV9 and TRBJ2-2; weak D call: TRBD2 (5 bases). Germline V gene sequence: CDR1 SGDLS, CDR2 YYNGEE. The ends were cut back, 0 bases at V and 1 base at J, with 7 bases in the middle. This CDR3 comprises 15 residues. The CDR3 is CASSVGGGNTGELFF. DNA for the CDR3: TGTGCCAGCAGCGTAGGCGGAGGGAACACCGGGGAGCTGTTTTTT.

The chain has TRBV5-8 and TRBJ2-2, with D unclear. Trimming took 0 bases from V and 0 from J, leaving 6 bases between them. The CDR3 is made up of 15 amino acids. Germline assignment: CDR1 SGHTS and CDR2 YDEGEE. The chain's CDR3 is CASSLGSTNTGELFF. CDR3 nucleotide sequence: TGTGCCAGCAGCTTGGGGAGTACGAACACCGGGGAGCTGTTTTTT. Combining the CDR3 with reference TRBV5-8 and TRBJ2-2 gives the whole variable domain EAGVTQSPTHLIKTRGQQATLRCSPISGHTSVYWYQQALGLGLQFLLWYDEGEERNRGNFPPRFSGRQFPNYSSELNVNALELEDSALYLCASSLGSTNTGELFFGEGSRLTVL.

Note on this clone: This same CDR3 is encoded by further DNA sequences in the sample. The chain joins TRBV5-1 to TRBJ1-2, with a weak D call TRBD1 (6 bases). The CDR3 is 11 amino acids. Germline loops: CDR1 SGHRS, CDR2 YFSETQ. V was shortened by 4 bases and J by 8 bases, with 9 bases between the two germline ends. Written as DNA, the CDR3 is TGCGCCAGCAGCGGGGGGCGGGGCTACACCTTC. The encoded protein is CASSGGRGYTF.

The CDR3 region is CASSHQGTRPEAFF. The CDR3 DNA follows: TGCGCCAGCAGCCACCAGGGTACCCGTCCTGAAGCTTTCTTT. The J gene is TRBJ1-1, the V gene TRBV4-1, with D perhaps matching TRBD1 (5 bases). The CDR3 loop spans 14 amino acids. The germline V gene encodes CDR1 MGHRA and CDR2 YSYEKL. With 3 bases removed from V and 6 bases from J, the gap between germline ends came to 14 bases.

The CDR3 loop reads CASSQEAGLGAELFF. CDR3 coding DNA: TGCGCCAGCAGCCAAGAAGCGGGGTTAGGGGCAGAACTGTTTTTT. The V call is TRBV4-3, the J call TRBJ1-4; weak D call: TRBD1 (5 bases). Trimming stripped 0 bases from V and 12 bases from J, with 17 bases between. This CDR3 has 15 amino acids. Germline assignment: CDR1 LGHNA and CDR2 YSLEER.

The rearrangement links TRBV10-1 to TRBJ2-5, with TRBD1 matching over 9 bases. Looked up from germline, CDR1 is WNHNN and CDR2 is SYGVQD (reference sequence). There are 16 residues in the CDR3. Trimming cost V 4 bases and J 5 bases; bases outside gene matches: 11. CDR3 in DNA: TGCGCCAGCAGTGGGGACGGGACAGGGCTGTCGGAGACCCAGTACTTC. Translation gives CASSGDGTGLSETQYF.

This sequence joins TRBV9 and TRBJ1-4; D gene uncertain. Trimming left V 3 bases short and J 4 bases short, with 10 bases between. Germline CDR1 and CDR2: SGDLS and YYNGEE. This CDR3 is built from 14 residues. For the CDR3, the DNA is TGTGCCAGCAGCGCAAACAGCCGTAATGAAAAACTGTTTTTT. It specifies CASSANSRNEKLFF.

The chain has TRBV7-9 and TRBJ1-1; D unresolved. Looked up from germline, CDR1 is SEHNR and CDR2 is FQNEAQ (reference sequence). The CDR3 consists of 13 residues. V lost 5 bases to trimming and J lost 1 base, with 8 bases between them. CDR3 nucleotide sequence: TGTGCCAGCAGCAAAGCGGCGAACACTGAAGCTTTCTTT. Its translation is CASSKAANTEAFF.

The CDR3 reads CASSSTLDRVNYGYTF. The CDR3 region has the DNA TGTGCCAGCAGTTCCACGCTGGACAGGGTTAACTATGGCTACACCTTC. The chain uses TRBV6-6 and TRBJ1-2; 8 bases align to TRBD1. V was pared by 4 bases and J by 1 base, with 8 bases of the junction left unmatched. Germline assignment: CDR1 MNHNY and CDR2 SVGAGI (reference sequence). This CDR3 is 16 amino acids long.

The chain employs TRBV5-1 and TRBJ2-7; TRBD1 matches at 8 bases. V shed 0 bases, J shed 6 bases, and the junction held 5 bases outside the gene matches. The CDR3 sequence is 14 residues long. Per germline, CDR1 SGHRS and CDR2 YFSETQ. CDR3 DNA: TGCGCCAGCAGCTTGGTCGCAGGGGGCCTCGAGCAGTACTTC. Its translation is CASSLVAGGLEQYF.

The chain combines TRBV25-1 with TRBJ2-5; TRBD1 matches at 8 bases. The J call may be faulty, since TRBJ2-7 better matches the DNA end. The CDR3 contains 14 residues. Looked up from germline, CDR1 is MGHDK and CDR2 is SYGVNS. Written as DNA, the CDR3 is TGTGCCAGCAGTGAATGGACAGGGATCAACGAGCAGTACTTC. This sequence encodes CASSEWTGINEQYF.

V is TRBV6-5 and J is TRBJ2-7; a possible D gene is TRBD2 (6 bases). This CDR3 contains 13 residues. With 6 bases removed from V and 6 bases from J, the gap between germline ends came to 15 bases. Per the germline V gene, CDR1 is MNHEY and CDR2 is SVGAGI. The CDR3 sequence: CASRASVRFEQYF. The DNA for the CDR3 is TGTGCCAGCAGGGCTAGCGTCCGCTTCGAGCAGTACTTC.

The V and J genes are TRBV18 and TRBJ2-5; 7 nucleotides match TRBD1. Per the germline V gene, CDR1 is KGHSH and CDR2 is LQKENI. The CDR3 spans 14 residues. J gave up 5 bases and V 4 bases, and 7 bases lay outside the gene matches. The CDR3 DNA is TGTGCCAGCTCACACCCACAGGGGTCGGAGACCCAGTACTTC. Translated, it gives CASSHPQGSETQYF.

The rearrangement uses TRBV27 and TRBJ2-2; possibly TRBD1 for D (6 bases). Looked up from germline, CDR1 is MNHEY and CDR2 is SMNVEV (reference sequence). Trimming removed 5 bases from V and 4 bases from J, with 11 bases in between. The CDR3 runs to 14 residues. CDR3: CASSQDRATGELFF. CDR3 in DNA: TGTGCCAGCAGTCAGGACAGAGCCACCGGGGAGCTGTTTTTT.

The chain employs TRBV20-1 and TRBJ2-1, with D hard to call. The V gene's germline CDR1 is DFQATT and CDR2 SNEGSKA (reference sequence). Between the trimmed V and J ends, which lost 3 bases and 8 bases, there was a span of 5 bases. The CDR3 runs 10 residues. The CDR3 bases are TGCAGTGCTAGCTTCCATGAGCAGTTCTTC. Its translation: CSASFHEQFF.

The CDR3 region is CASSLTLAGGSNEQFF. Written as DNA, the CDR3 is TGTGCCAGCAGCTTAACGTTAGCGGGGGGGAGCAATGAGCAGTTCTTC. V gene TRBV7-3 combines with J gene TRBJ2-1; 11 bases fit TRBD2. The CDR3 has 16 residues. The V gene's germline CDR1 is SGHTA and CDR2 FQGTGA. With 0 bases clipped from V and 6 bases from J, the junction kept 4 bases outside the gene matches.

This chain joins TRBV21-1 and TRBJ1-5; the table's TRBD1 call for D was not verified on the DNA. TRBV21-1 is a known pseudogene. The CDR3 sequence is 17 residues long. The CDR3 loop is CASSTFGHSHSNQPQHF. Here the CDR3 DNA reads TGTGCCAGCAGCACTTTTGGACATTCTCATAGCAATCAGCCCCAGCATTTT.

The V and J genes are TRBV7-3 and TRBJ2-2; TRBD2 matches at 10 bases. CDR1 and CDR2 (germline): SGHTA, FQGTGA. This CDR3 contains 15 residues. The V and J ends lost 2 bases and 6 bases, in that order; junction bases with no gene match: 3. CDR3 residues: CASSLLAGAAGELFF. CDR3 nucleotides: TGTGCCAGCAGCTTACTAGCGGGAGCTGCCGGGGAGCTGTTTTTT.

The chain combines TRBV6-5 with TRBJ1-2, with 7 bases fitting TRBD1. The CDR3 is 13 residues long. With V trimmed by 4 bases and J by 4 bases, 3 bases remained unmatched. CDR1 and CDR2 (germline): MNHEY, SVGAGI. CDR3: CASSSDRAYGYTF. In nucleotides, the CDR3 is TGTGCCAGCAGTTCCGACAGGGCCTATGGCTACACCTTC.

The V call is TRBV6-1, the J call TRBJ1-2; D ambiguous. Germline V gene data show CDR1 as MNHNS and CDR2 as SASEGT. The CDR3 is made up of 14 amino acids. The germline V and J ends were trimmed by 2 bases and 0 bases, with 7 bases remaining between them. CDR3 residues: CASSEFTANYGYTF. The CDR3 bases are TGTGCCAGCAGTGAATTTACGGCTAACTATGGCTACACCTTC.